The next 6 T cell receptor beta chains were all read from a single sample in a study of blood T cell repertoires in COVID-19. TCRdb keeps only in-frame clones here, not all; method: immunoSEQ multiplex PCR. The data show more than 200,000 clones, more than 70% seen once. Sequencing was performed on peripheral blood. These receptors were collected from a woman between 50 and 59 years old with acute or convalescent COVID-19.

CDR3 protein: CASSLVGTGGFNEQFF. CDR3 nucleotide sequence: TGTGCCAGCAGCCTCGTCGGGACAGGGGGATTCAATGAGCAGTTCTTC. The chain couples TRBV9 to TRBJ2-1; TRBD1 matches 11 bases. CDR1 SGDLS and CDR2 YYNGEE come from the germline V gene. The CDR3 extends over 16 amino acids. Trimming at V came to 4 bases and at J to 6 bases, leaving 9 bases not matched to a gene.

The chain has TRBV11-2 and TRBJ2-7; D unresolved. The CDR3 is made up of 12 amino acids. The germline CDR1 and CDR2 sequences are SGHAT and FQNNGV. Deletions cut 0 bases from V and 9 bases from J, with 9 bases between. CDR3 sequence: CASSLDRGRQYF. The CDR3 DNA reads TGTGCCAGCAGCTTAGATCGTGGGCGGCAGTACTTC.

CDR3 nucleotides: TGTGCCATCACGACAGGCCCCTCTGGAAACACCATATATTTT. It specifies CAITTGPSGNTIYF. The chain carries TRBV10-3 and TRBJ1-3, with D possibly TRBD1 on 6 matching bases. V gave up 7 bases and J gave up 0 bases, with 10 bases separating them. The CDR3 has 14 residues. Germline assignment: CDR1 ENHRY and CDR2 SYGVKD.

The chain is built from TRBV18 and TRBJ2-1; a possible D gene is TRBD1 (5 bases). V was cut by 4 bases and J by 0 bases, with 13 bases left in between. CDR1 is KGHSH, CDR2 LQKENI, per germline. The CDR3 has 16 residues. CDR3: CASSRDRSSSYNEQFF. Written as DNA, the CDR3 is TGTGCCAGCTCACGAGACAGATCAAGCTCCTACAATGAGCAGTTCTTC.

This chain connects TRBV27 to TRBJ2-3; D is undetermined. Germline V gene data show CDR1 as MNHEY and CDR2 as SMNVEV (reference sequence). The CDR3 totals 11 residues. Between the trimmed V and J ends, which lost 3 bases and 6 bases, there was a span of 4 bases. The CDR3: CASSLRDTQYF. The CDR3, as DNA: TGTGCCAGCAGTTTGAGGGATACGCAGTATTTT.

The chain is built from TRBV10-2 and TRBJ2-7; the D gene is possibly TRBD2 (7 bases). The CDR3 runs to 14 residues. Trimming took 6 bases from V and 5 from J, leaving 17 bases between them. CDR1 WSHSY and CDR2 SAAADI come from the germline V gene. The CDR3 loop reads CASRALGGLDEQYF. CDR3 DNA: TGCGCCAGCAGGGCTTTGGGGGGGCTCGACGAGCAGTACTTC.